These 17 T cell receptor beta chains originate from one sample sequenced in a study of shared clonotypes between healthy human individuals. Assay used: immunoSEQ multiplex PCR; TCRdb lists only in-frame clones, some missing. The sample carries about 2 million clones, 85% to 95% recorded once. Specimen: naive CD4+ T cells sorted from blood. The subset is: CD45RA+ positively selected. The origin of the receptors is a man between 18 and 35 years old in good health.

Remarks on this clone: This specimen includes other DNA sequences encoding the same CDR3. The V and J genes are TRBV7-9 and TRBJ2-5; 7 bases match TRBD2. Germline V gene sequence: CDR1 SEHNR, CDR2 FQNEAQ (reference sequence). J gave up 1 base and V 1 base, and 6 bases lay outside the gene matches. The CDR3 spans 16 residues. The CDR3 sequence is CASSLGLGGGQETQYF. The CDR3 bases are TGTGCCAGCAGCTTAGGACTAGGCGGGGGCCAAGAGACCCAGTACTTC.

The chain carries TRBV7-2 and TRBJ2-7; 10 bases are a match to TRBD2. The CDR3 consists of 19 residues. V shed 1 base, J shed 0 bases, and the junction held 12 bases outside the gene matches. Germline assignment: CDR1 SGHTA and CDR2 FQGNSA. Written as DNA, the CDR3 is TGTGCCAGCAGCTTAGTAGGTAGCGGGAGGTACATTAGCTCCTACGAGCAGTACTTC. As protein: CASSLVGSGRYISSYEQYF.

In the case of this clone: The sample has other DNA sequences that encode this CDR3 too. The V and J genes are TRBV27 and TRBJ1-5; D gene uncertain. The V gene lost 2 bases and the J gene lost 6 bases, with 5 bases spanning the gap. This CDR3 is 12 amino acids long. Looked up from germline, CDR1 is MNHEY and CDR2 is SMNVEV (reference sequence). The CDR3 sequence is CASSLNGQPQHF. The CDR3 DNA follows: TGTGCCAGCAGTTTAAACGGTCAGCCCCAGCATTTT.

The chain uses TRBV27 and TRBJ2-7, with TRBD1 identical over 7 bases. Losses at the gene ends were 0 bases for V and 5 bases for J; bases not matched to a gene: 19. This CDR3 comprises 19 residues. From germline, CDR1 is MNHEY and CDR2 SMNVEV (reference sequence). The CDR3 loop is CASSLSSGGRVQQADEQYF. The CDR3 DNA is TGTGCCAGCAGTTTATCATCAGGGGGTAGGGTTCAACAAGCCGACGAGCAGTACTTC.

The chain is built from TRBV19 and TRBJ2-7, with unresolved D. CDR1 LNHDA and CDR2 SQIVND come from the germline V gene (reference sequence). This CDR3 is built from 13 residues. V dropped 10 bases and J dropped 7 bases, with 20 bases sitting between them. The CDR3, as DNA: TGTGCCACTGCGCGCGGACCCTGGTGGGAGCAGTACTTC. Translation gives CATARGPWWEQYF.

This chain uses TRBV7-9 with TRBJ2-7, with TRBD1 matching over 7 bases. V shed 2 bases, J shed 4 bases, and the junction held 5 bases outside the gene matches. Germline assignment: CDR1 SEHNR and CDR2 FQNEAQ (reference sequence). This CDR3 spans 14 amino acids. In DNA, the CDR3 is TGTGCCAGCAGCTTAAAGGGGGCTCGATACGAGCAGTACTTC. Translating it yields CASSLKGARYEQYF. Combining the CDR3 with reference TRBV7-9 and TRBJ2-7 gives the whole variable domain DTGVSQNPRHKITKRGQNVTFRCDPISEHNRLYWYRQTLGQGPEFLTYFQNEAQLEKSRLLSDRFSAERPKGSFSTLEIQRTEQGDSAMYLCASSLKGARYEQYFGPGTRLTVT.

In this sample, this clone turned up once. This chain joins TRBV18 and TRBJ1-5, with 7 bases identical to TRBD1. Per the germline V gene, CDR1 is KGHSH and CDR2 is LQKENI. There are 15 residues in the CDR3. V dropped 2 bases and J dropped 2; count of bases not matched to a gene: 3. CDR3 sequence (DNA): TGTGCCAGCTCACCAACAGGGGCCGGCAATCAGCCCCAGCATTTT. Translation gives CASSPTGAGNQPQHF.

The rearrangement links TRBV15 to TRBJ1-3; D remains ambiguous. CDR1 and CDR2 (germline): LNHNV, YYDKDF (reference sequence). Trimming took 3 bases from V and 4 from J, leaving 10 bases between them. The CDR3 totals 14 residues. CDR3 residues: CATSRAGSGNTIYF. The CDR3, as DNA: TGTGCCACCAGCAGGGCCGGGAGCGGAAACACCATATATTTT.

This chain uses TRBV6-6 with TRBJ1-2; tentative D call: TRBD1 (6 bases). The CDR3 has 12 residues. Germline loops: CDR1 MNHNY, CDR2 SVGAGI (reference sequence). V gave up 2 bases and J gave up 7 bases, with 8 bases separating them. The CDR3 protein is CASSYVGGGYTF. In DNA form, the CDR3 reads TGTGCCAGCAGTTACGTAGGGGGTGGCTACACCTTC.

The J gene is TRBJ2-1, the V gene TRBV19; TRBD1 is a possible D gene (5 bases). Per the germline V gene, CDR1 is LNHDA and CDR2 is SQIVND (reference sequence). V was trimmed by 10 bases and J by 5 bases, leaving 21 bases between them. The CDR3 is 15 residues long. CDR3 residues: CATRKRGQRDNEQFF. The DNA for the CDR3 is TGTGCCACCCGTAAAAGGGGTCAAAGGGACAATGAGCAGTTCTTC.

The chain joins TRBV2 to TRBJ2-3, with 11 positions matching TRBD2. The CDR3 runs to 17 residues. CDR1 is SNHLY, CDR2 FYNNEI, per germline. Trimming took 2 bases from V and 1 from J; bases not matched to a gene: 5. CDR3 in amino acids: CASSETGSGRGTDTQYF. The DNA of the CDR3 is TGTGCCAGCAGTGAAACCGGTAGCGGGAGGGGCACAGATACGCAGTATTTT.

This chain's CDR3 is CASSFGTSGIYEQYF. The CDR3 bases are TGTGCCAGCAGCTTCGGGACTAGCGGGATCTACGAGCAGTACTTC. J is TRBJ2-7 and V is TRBV5-4; TRBD2 aligns across 13 bases. The CDR3 is made up of 15 amino acids. V lost 2 bases to trimming and J lost 3 bases; unmatched junction nucleotides: 2. Germline loops: CDR1 SGHNT, CDR2 YYREEE (reference sequence).

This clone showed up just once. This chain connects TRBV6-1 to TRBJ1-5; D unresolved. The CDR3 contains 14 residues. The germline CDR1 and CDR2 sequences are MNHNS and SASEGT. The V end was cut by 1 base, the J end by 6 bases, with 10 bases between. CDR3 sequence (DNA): TGTGCCAGCAGTGAAGTTGGGTGGGGTCAGCCCCAGCATTTT. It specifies CASSEVGWGQPQHF.

The CDR3 DNA sequence: TGTGCCAGCAGCTTACATGGTTTTACTGGCTACACCTTC. Protein: CASSLHGFTGYTF. The chain employs TRBV7-2 and TRBJ1-2, with D uncertain. Germline assignment: CDR1 SGHTA and CDR2 FQGNSA. This CDR3 is built from 13 residues. V gave up 2 bases and J gave up 7 bases, with 11 bases separating them.

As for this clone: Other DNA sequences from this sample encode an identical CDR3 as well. Here the CDR3 reads CASSRGSSYEQYF. The CDR3, as DNA: TGTGCCAGCAGCCGAGGAAGCTCCTACGAGCAGTACTTC. This rearrangement joins TRBV6-5 to TRBJ2-7; D remains ambiguous. The V gene lost 6 bases and the J gene lost 0 bases, with 9 bases spanning the gap. The CDR3 consists of 13 residues. Germline CDR1 is MNHEY and CDR2 is SVGAGI.

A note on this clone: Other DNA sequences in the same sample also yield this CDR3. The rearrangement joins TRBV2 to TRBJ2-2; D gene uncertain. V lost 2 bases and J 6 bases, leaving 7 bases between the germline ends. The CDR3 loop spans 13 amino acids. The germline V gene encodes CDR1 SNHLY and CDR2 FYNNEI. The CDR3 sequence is CASSESGAGELFF. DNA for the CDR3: TGTGCCAGCAGTGAATCAGGAGCCGGGGAGCTGTTTTTT.

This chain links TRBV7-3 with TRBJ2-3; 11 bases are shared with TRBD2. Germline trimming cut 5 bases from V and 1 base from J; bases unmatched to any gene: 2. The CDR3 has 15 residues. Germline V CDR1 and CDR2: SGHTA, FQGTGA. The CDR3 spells CASSKLAGGTDTQYF. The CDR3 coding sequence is TGTGCCAGCAGCAAACTAGCGGGGGGCACAGATACGCAGTATTTT.